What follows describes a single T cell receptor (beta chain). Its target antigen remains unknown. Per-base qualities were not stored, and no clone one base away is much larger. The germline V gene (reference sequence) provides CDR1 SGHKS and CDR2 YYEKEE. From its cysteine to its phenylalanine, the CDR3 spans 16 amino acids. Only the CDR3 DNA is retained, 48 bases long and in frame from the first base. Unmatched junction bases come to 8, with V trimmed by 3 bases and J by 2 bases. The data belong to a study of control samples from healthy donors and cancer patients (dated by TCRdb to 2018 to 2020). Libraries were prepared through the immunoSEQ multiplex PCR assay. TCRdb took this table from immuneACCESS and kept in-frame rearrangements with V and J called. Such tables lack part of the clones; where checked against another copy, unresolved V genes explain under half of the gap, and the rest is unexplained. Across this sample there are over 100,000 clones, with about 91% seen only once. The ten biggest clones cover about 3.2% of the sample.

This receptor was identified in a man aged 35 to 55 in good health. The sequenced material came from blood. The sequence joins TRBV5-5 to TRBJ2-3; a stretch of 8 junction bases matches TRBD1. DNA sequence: TGTGCCAGCAGCTCCACGGGACAGGCCCTCACAGATACGCAGTATTTT. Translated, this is CASSSTGQALTDTQYF.